Below, 6 T cell receptor beta chains from the same sample are listed, as sequenced in a study of shared T cell receptors in the human thymus. The protocol was immunoSEQ multiplex PCR, while the TCRdb copy is restricted to in-frame clones and leaves out a portion. Of approximately 400,000 clones detected, roughly 94% appear once; the ten largest clones hold roughly 0.02%. Material: thymocytes. The source of these receptors is a human donor.

This clone came up once. The V call is TRBV15, the J call TRBJ1-2; 7 bases are shared with TRBD1. Trimming cost V 2 bases and J 4 bases; bases outside gene matches: 4. CDR1 and CDR2 from the germline V gene are LNHNV and YYDKDF (reference sequence). This CDR3 is 14 amino acids long. This CDR3 reads CATSRSRDSYGYTF. The CDR3 coding sequence is TGTGCCACCAGCAGAAGCCGGGACAGCTATGGCTACACCTTC.

This clone was recorded a few times. V gene TRBV7-6 combines with J gene TRBJ1-4, with D perhaps TRBD1 (5 bases). The V end lost 1 base, the J end lost 4 bases, and 16 bases lay between the germline ends. The CDR3 runs to 17 residues. Germline values: CDR1 SGHVS, CDR2 FNYEAQ. The CDR3 protein is CASSLEIKGQINEKLFF. The CDR3 DNA follows: TGTGCCAGCAGCTTAGAAATTAAGGGGCAAATTAATGAAAAACTGTTTTTT. The full variable domain, completed using reference TRBV7-6 and TRBJ1-4, is GAGVSQSPRYKVTKRGQDVALRCDPISGHVSLYWYRQALGQGPEFLTYFNYEAQQDKSGLPNDRFSAERPEGSISTLTIQRTEQRDSAMYRCASSLEIKGQINEKLFFGSGTQLSVL.

The chain has TRBV19 and TRBJ1-1, with a tentative D call TRBD1 (5 bases). Germline V lookup: CDR1 LNHDA, CDR2 SQIVND (reference sequence). Trimming stripped 6 bases from V and 1 base from J, with 9 bases between. CDR3 size: 13 residues. CDR3 amino acids: CASRGTKNTEAFF. In DNA, the CDR3 is TGTGCCAGTAGGGGGACGAAGAACACTGAAGCTTTCTTT.

The DNA for the CDR3 is TGTGCCATCAGTGGGGTGGGAAGCACAGATACGCAGTATTTT. Amino acids: CAISGVGSTDTQYF. J is TRBJ2-3 and V is TRBV10-3; D gene unclear. Germline V gene sequence: CDR1 ENHRY, CDR2 SYGVKD. The CDR3 has 14 amino acids. Deletions cut 4 bases from V and 0 bases from J, with 8 bases between.

This clone was detected only a few times. The rearrangement links TRBV15 to TRBJ1-4; tentative D call: TRBD1 (5 bases). With 7 bases removed from V and 8 bases from J, the gap between germline ends came to 20 bases. This CDR3 contains 15 residues. Germline V CDR1 and CDR2: LNHNV, YYDKDF (reference sequence). The CDR3 DNA follows: TGTGCCACCACCAGCAACGGGGGGTCTGACGAAAAACTGTTTTTT. As protein: CATTSNGGSDEKLFF.

The V and J genes are TRBV28 and TRBJ2-1, with a possible D match to TRBD2 (6 bases). The CDR3 sequence is 11 residues long. Germline lookup yields CDR1 MDHEN and CDR2 SYDVKM. The germline V and J ends were trimmed by 7 bases and 10 bases, with 11 bases remaining between them. DNA for the CDR3: TGTGCCAGCACGGGGGAGGAGGAGCAGTTCTTC. It specifies CASTGEEEQFF.